This T cell receptor (beta chain) emerged from a study of identifying expanded T cells in peripheral blood. Clones were read by immunoSEQ multiplex PCR, and TCRdb kept only the in-frame ones, dropping some. The data hold approximately 100,000 clones, with roughly 85% observed a single time. Sequenced sample: blood. This receptor was taken from a person aged 18 to 70 in good health.

The CDR3 nucleotides are TGTGCCAGCAGCCCTTACAGGGGGCGAGGTGAAAAACTGTTTTTT. It is translated as CASSPYRGRGEKLFF. The V and J genes are TRBV28 and TRBJ1-4; 9 nucleotides align to TRBD1. This CDR3 region has 15 residues. With 6 bases clipped from V and 7 bases from J, the junction kept 9 bases outside the gene matches. Germline CDR1 and CDR2: MDHEN and SYDVKM. The whole variable domain, filled in from reference TRBV28 and TRBJ1-4, reads DVKVTQSSRYLVKRTGEKVFLECVQDMDHENMFWYRQDPGLGLRLIYFSYDVKMKEKGDIPEGYSVSREKKERFSLILESASTNQTSMYLCASSPYRGRGEKLFFGSGTQLSVL.